Listed below are T cell receptor beta chains from one sample, sequenced in a study of T cells in Graves' hyperthyroidism and ophthalmopathy. MiXCR, applied by TCRdb to the multiplex PCR reads, yields one record per CDR3 protein. The sample includes 600,000 to 650,000 distinct CDR3 sequences, around 15% of them seen just once. The sample consisted of blood. The origin of the receptors is a woman aged 25 to 39 with Graves' hyperthyroidism. The CDR3 runs from the conserved cysteine through the conserved F or W. Fields, in order: J gene, clone size, V gene, D gene, CDR3 protein, CDR3 DNA. D genes are given only for firm matches. The size of a clone is reported for some rows only, either as once, few or many, or as a class for expanded clones.

TRBJ2-3	few	TRBV5-4	-	CASSNPSSGTDTQYF	TGTGCCAGCAGCAACCCCTCTAGCGGCACAGATACGCAGTATTTT
TRBJ2-1	many	TRBV6-1	TRBD2	CASSGGLTNNEQFF	TGTGCCAGCAGCGGGGGACTAACTAACAATGAGCAGTTCTTC
TRBJ2-2	-	TRBV19	-	CASSIGQANTGELFF	TGTGCCAGTAGTATAGGACAAGCGAACACCGGGGAGCTGTTTTTT
TRBJ1-1	many	TRBV30	-	CAWSGRRNTEAFF	TGTGCCTGGAGTGGGCGCAGGAACACTGAAGCTTTCTTT
TRBJ2-1	-	TRBV6-5	-	CASSYTLAGGRGDEQFF	TGTGCCAGCAGTTACACACTAGCTGGGGGGAGAGGGGATGAGCAGTTCTTC
TRBJ2-2	-	TRBV7-9	TRBD2	CASGQAGAPGELFF	TGTGCCAGCGGCCAAGCGGGAGCCCCCGGGGAGCTGTTTTTT
TRBJ2-1	many	TRBV29-1	TRBD2	CSVELLGLYNEQFF	TGCAGCGTTGAACTGCTGGGACTATACAATGAGCAGTTCTTC
TRBJ2-7	many	TRBV12-3/TRBV12-4	-	CASSAGFSYEQYF	TGTGCCAGCAGCGCCGGGTTCTCCTACGAGCAGTACTTC
TRBJ1-5	many	TRBV6-1	-	CASRQGLGRPQHF	TGTGCCAGCAGACAGGGACTCGGACGGCCCCAGCATTTT
TRBJ1-2	many	TRBV28	-	CASSLSSLYGYTF	TGTGCCAGCAGTTTATCCAGTCTCTATGGCTACACCTTC
TRBJ1-4	many	TRBV13	-	CASSLAWTAGEKLFF	TGTGCCAGCAGCTTAGCATGGACAGCGGGAGAAAAACTGTTTTTT
TRBJ2-7	many	TRBV18	-	CASSPEVDEQYF	TGTGCCAGCTCACCGGAGGTGGACGAGCAGTACTTC
TRBJ2-7	-	TRBV7-7	-	CASSSAGGRSYEQYF	TGTGCTAGCAGCTCTGCCGGCGGCAGGAGTTACGAGCAGTACTTC
TRBJ2-1	many	TRBV6-1	-	CASSRGVRDGTYNEQFF	TGTGCCAGCAGTCGGGGAGTTAGGGACGGAACCTACAATGAGCAGTTCTTC
TRBJ2-4	many	TRBV20-1	-	CSALGRAKNIQYF	TGCAGTGCACTCGGGAGAGCCAAAAACATTCAGTACTTC
TRBJ1-2	many	TRBV28	-	CASLTRERLDGYTF	TGTGCCAGCTTAACCCGTGAAAGGCTAGATGGCTACACCTTC
TRBJ2-1	-	TRBV14	-	CASSQSKSNYYNEQFF	TGTGCCAGCAGCCAATCTAAATCAAACTACTACAATGAGCAGTTCTTC
TRBJ2-7	-	TRBV4-1	-	CASSQAPGPGEQYF	TGCGCCAGCAGCCAAGCCCCAGGGCCTGGCGAGCAGTACTTC
TRBJ2-7	many	TRBV7-2	-	CASSPGTLYEQYF	TGTGCCAGCAGCCCTGGGACACTATACGAGCAGTACTTC
TRBJ2-3	few	TRBV11-3	TRBD1	CASSLWDRVNTQYF	TGTGCCAGCAGCTTATGGGACAGGGTAAATACGCAGTATTTT
TRBJ2-7	-	TRBV11-2	-	CASTGTRSSYEQYF	TGTGCCAGCACAGGAACACGTAGCTCCTACGAGCAGTACTTC
TRBJ2-3	many	TRBV12-3/TRBV12-4	-	CASSPGPRTDTQYF	TGTGCCAGCAGTCCCGGACCTCGCACAGATACGCAGTATTTT
TRBJ2-7	many	TRBV12-3/TRBV12-4	-	CASSLGARGYEQYF	TGTGCCAGCAGTTTAGGAGCCAGAGGATACGAGCAGTACTTC
TRBJ1-4	many	TRBV28	TRBD1	CASRKSGQGEKLFF	TGTGCCAGCAGAAAATCGGGACAGGGAGAAAAACTGTTTTTT
TRBJ2-3	few	TRBV7-9	-	CASSPRGISDTQYF	TGTGCCAGCAGCCCCAGGGGAATTTCAGATACGCAGTATTTT
TRBJ2-3	once	TRBV9	-	CASSERPYFTDTQYF	TGTGCCAGCAGCGAGCGCCCCTACTTCACAGATACGCAGTATTTT
TRBJ2-7	many	TRBV13	-	CASSLGRQVAHEQYF	TGTGCCAGCAGCTTAGGCCGACAGGTCGCCCACGAGCAGTACTTC
TRBJ2-2	few	TRBV30	TRBD2	CAWSVHSGRAGTGELFF	TGTGCCTGGAGTGTACATAGCGGGAGGGCCGGAACCGGGGAGCTGTTTTTT
TRBJ1-1	many	TRBV28	TRBD1	CASSPPDRQAFF	TGTGCCAGCAGTCCCCCGGACAGGCAAGCTTTCTTT
TRBJ2-7	few	TRBV7-9	TRBD1	CASNLGQTYEQYF	TGTGCCAGCAACTTGGGACAGACTTACGAGCAGTACTTC
TRBJ2-1	many	TRBV7-2	TRBD2	CASSPTSGRWNEQFF	TGTGCCAGCAGCCCAACTAGCGGGAGGTGGAATGAGCAGTTCTTC
TRBJ1-6	many	TRBV12-3/TRBV12-4	-	CASSLALRSNSPLHF	TGTGCCAGCAGTTTAGCCTTGAGGAGTAATTCACCCCTCCACTTT
TRBJ2-5	many	TRBV13	-	CASSMGIIEETQYF	TGTGCCAGCAGCATGGGAATCATAGAGGAGACCCAGTACTTC
TRBJ2-6	many	TRBV28	-	CASSSEHPGATGGANVLTF	TGTGCCAGCAGTTCCGAACACCCAGGGGCCACGGGTGGGGCCAACGTCCTGACTTTC
TRBJ1-1	many	TRBV10-3	-	CAIAERGVGTEAFF	TGTGCCATCGCGGAGAGGGGAGTAGGCACTGAAGCTTTCTTT
TRBJ1-1	few	TRBV6-5	-	CASSYSRQLEAFF	TGTGCCAGCAGTTACTCGAGACAGCTTGAAGCTTTCTTT
TRBJ2-1	-	TRBV5-6	-	CASFLLGGLYNEQFF	TGTGCCAGCTTTCTGCTTGGGGGGTTGTACAATGAGCAGTTCTTC